The rows below give T cell receptor beta chains drawn from one sample of a study of T cell responses to AZD1222 COVID-19 vaccine. The table came from immunoSEQ multiplex PCR; TCRdb's copy has only in-frame clones and leaves some out. Here the sample spans 130,000 to 150,000 clones, approximately 91% being singletons. Sequences were derived from peripheral blood, sampled 28 days after the second AZD1222 dose. Receptors were obtained from an adult who received the AZD1222 COVID-19 vaccine. Each CDR3 is given with its conserved first and last residue. A D gene is named only where the DNA matches it firmly. A clone size is listed for some rows: how often the clone was seen (once, few, many), or a class if it is expanded.

clone size,V gene,J gene,D gene,CDR3 protein,CDR3 DNA
once,TRBV5-1,TRBJ2-2,-,CASSSNRARRTGELFF,TGCGCCAGCAGCTCAAACAGGGCACGTCGTACCGGGGAGCTGTTTTTT
-,TRBV7-9,TRBJ1-2,-,CASSSLAVGYGYTF,TGTGCCAGCAGCTCTTTGGCGGTGGGCTATGGCTACACCTTC
-,TRBV2,TRBJ2-1,-,CASSSYESYNEQFF,TGTGCCAGCAGTTCCTACGAATCCTACAATGAGCAGTTCTTC
-,TRBV9,TRBJ2-1,TRBD2,CASSVPGSGGKYNEQFF,TGTGCCAGCAGCGTGCCCGGGAGCGGGGGGAAATACAATGAGCAGTTCTTC
-,TRBV4-1,TRBJ1-1,-,CASSQAGFLNTEAFF,TGCGCCAGCAGCCAAGCAGGGTTCTTGAACACTGAAGCTTTCTTT
once,TRBV5-1,TRBJ2-5,-,CASHEPSGLAETQYF,TGCGCCAGCCACGAACCATCGGGACTGGCGGAGACCCAGTACTTC
-,TRBV25-1,TRBJ2-1,-,CASRSLNEQFF,TGTGCCAGCAGATCCCTCAATGAGCAGTTCTTC
-,TRBV14,TRBJ2-3,-,CASQYRVYTDTQYF,TGTGCCAGCCAATACAGGGTTTACACAGATACGCAGTATTTT
-,TRBV3-1/TRBV3-2,TRBJ2-1,-,CASSPNHNEQFF,TGTGCCAGCAGCCCCAACCACAATGAGCAGTTCTTC
-,TRBV7-9,TRBJ1-1,-,CASSPFRANTEAFF,TGTGCCAGCAGCCCATTCCGGGCGAACACTGAAGCTTTCTTT
-,TRBV7-9,TRBJ2-7,-,CASSGQISYEQYF,TGTGCCAGCAGCGGACAGATCTCCTACGAGCAGTACTTC
-,TRBV7-6,TRBJ2-5,TRBD2,CASSLVLAGVGETQYF,TGTGCCAGCAGCTTAGTCCTAGCGGGAGTCGGGGAGACCCAGTACTTC
-,TRBV14,TRBJ2-5,-,CASSQEWGVQETQYF,TGTGCCAGCAGCCAAGAGTGGGGGGTCCAAGAGACCCAGTACTTC
-,TRBV12-3/TRBV12-4,TRBJ2-5,-,CASSNAVGQGSYF,-
-,TRBV11-3,TRBJ1-2,-,CASTIRAGNGDYGYTF,TGTGCCAGCACCATAAGGGCAGGGAATGGGGACTATGGCTACACCTTC
-,TRBV12-3/TRBV12-4,TRBJ1-3,TRBD1,CASSLGQGNTIYF,TGTGCCAGCAGCCTGGGACAGGGAAACACCATATATTTT
-,TRBV4-1,TRBJ1-1,-,CASSQEQKGWNTEAFF,TGCGCCAGCAGCCAAGAACAAAAGGGTTGGAACACTGAAGCTTTCTTT
-,TRBV15,TRBJ2-2,TRBD2,CATRPAGYTGELFF,TGTGCCACCCGACCAGCGGGATACACCGGGGAGCTGTTTTTT
-,TRBV9,TRBJ2-3,TRBD2,CASSETPFSGRAADTQYF,TGTGCCAGCAGCGAAACCCCTTTTAGCGGGAGGGCGGCAGATACGCAGTATTTT
-,TRBV27,TRBJ2-7,TRBD1,CASSLMAGTGTYEQYF,TGTGCCAGCAGTCTAATGGCCGGGACAGGGACCTACGAGCAGTACTTC
-,TRBV18,TRBJ2-3,-,CASSPSPREGDTQYF,TGTGCCAGCTCTCCCTCCCCGCGGGAAGGAGATACGCAGTATTTT
-,TRBV7-9,TRBJ2-5,TRBD1,CASSPRTGGQLTQYF,TGTGCCAGCAGCCCCCGGACAGGTGGTCAGTTGACCCAGTACTTC
-,TRBV11-2,TRBJ1-4,-,CASSLTGEKLFF,TGTGCCAGCAGCTTAACGGGTGAAAAACTGTTTTTT
-,TRBV3-1/TRBV3-2,TRBJ1-3,-,CASSQYSGNTIYF,TGTGCCAGCAGCCAATACTCTGGAAACACCATATATTTT
-,TRBV19,TRBJ1-4,-,CASSRGLQEKLFF,TGTGCCAGTAGTAGGGGGTTACAAGAAAAACTGTTTTTT
-,TRBV5-1,TRBJ2-5,-,CASSLAGGTYQETQYF,TGCGCCAGCAGCTTGGCGGGGGGCACGTACCAAGAGACCCAGTACTTC
once,TRBV5-1,TRBJ2-7,-,CASSLGDGTYEQYF,TGCGCCAGCAGCTTGGGAGACGGGACCTACGAGCAGTACTTC
-,TRBV3-1/TRBV3-2,TRBJ2-3,TRBD1,CASSQVTGGASDTQYF,TGTGCCAGCAGCCAAGTTACAGGGGGCGCCTCAGATACGCAGTATTTT
-,TRBV27,TRBJ2-1,-,CASSPDGRQEQFF,TGTGCCAGCAGTCCGGACGGACGTCAGGAGCAGTTCTTC
-,TRBV11-3,TRBJ1-6,-,CASSQAGDNSPLHF,TGTGCCAGCAGCCAGGCAGGGGATAATTCACCCCTCCACTTT
-,TRBV6-4,TRBJ2-1,-,CASSDSVVNEQFF,TGTGCCAGCAGTGACTCGGTGGTCAATGAGCAGTTCTTC
-,TRBV6-5,TRBJ2-1,TRBD2,CASKTTSGRPDEQFF,TGTGCCAGCAAGACAACTAGCGGGAGACCGGATGAGCAGTTCTTC
-,TRBV9,TRBJ1-2,TRBD1,CASSVWDRGNYGYTF,TGTGCCAGCAGCGTATGGGACAGGGGCAACTATGGCTACACCTTC
-,TRBV7-8,TRBJ2-5,TRBD1,CASSFNRGLQETQYF,TGTGCCAGCAGCTTCAACAGGGGGCTCCAAGAGACCCAGTACTTC
-,TRBV7-2,TRBJ1-5,TRBD1,CASSLEPGGGNQPQHF,TGTGCCAGCAGCTTAGAACCAGGGGGAGGCAATCAGCCCCAGCATTTT
-,TRBV6-4,TRBJ1-2,-,CASRPGSAANYGYTF,TGTGCCAGCAGGCCGGGTTCAGCGGCGAACTATGGCTACACCTTC
-,TRBV18,TRBJ1-2,-,CASSPRDGNYGYTF,TGTGCCAGCTCACCAAGGGACGGGAACTATGGCTACACCTTC
-,TRBV4-1,TRBJ1-1,-,CASSQQQGRNTEAFF,TGCGCCAGCAGCCAGCAACAGGGTAGGAACACTGAAGCTTTCTTT
-,TRBV19,TRBJ1-2,-,CASSEQAHYGYTF,TGTGCCAGTAGCGAACAGGCACACTATGGCTACACCTTC
-,TRBV28,TRBJ2-7,TRBD2,CASSPGTSGSDEQYF,TGTGCCAGCAGCCCAGGGACTAGCGGTTCCGACGAGCAGTACTTC